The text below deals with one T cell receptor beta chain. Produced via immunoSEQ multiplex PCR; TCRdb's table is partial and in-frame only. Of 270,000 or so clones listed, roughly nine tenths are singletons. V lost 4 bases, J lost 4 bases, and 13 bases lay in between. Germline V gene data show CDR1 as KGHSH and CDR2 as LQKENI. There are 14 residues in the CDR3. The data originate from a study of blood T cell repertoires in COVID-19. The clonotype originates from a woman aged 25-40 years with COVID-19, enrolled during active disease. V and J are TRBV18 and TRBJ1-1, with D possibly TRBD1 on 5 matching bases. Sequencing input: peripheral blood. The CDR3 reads CASSLQGGGTEAFF. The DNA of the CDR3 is TGTGCCAGCTCACTTCAGGGCGGCGGCACTGAAGCTTTCTTT.